Detailed here is one T cell receptor (beta chain). In the authors' methods: How many nucleated cells were present was estimated from reference gene primer amplification. The data were produced by immunoSEQ multiplex PCR, yet TCRdb's version contains in-frame clones alone and is incomplete. V and J calls and clone size follow that table, whereas D and trimming were derived from the DNA. Of about 340,000 clones in the sample, about 86% are singletons; the top ten hold 2.5% to 3%. Germline-derived CDR1 and CDR2 are MNHEY and SVGEGT. The CDR3 has 14 residues. V was cut by 6 bases and J by 8 bases, with 19 bases left in between. This sample stems from a study of blood T cell repertoires in COVID-19. Study as a whole: Sites across the United States, Italy and Spain contributed samples from acute and convalescent COVID-19. Nucleic acid was either cDNA or gDNA, and it came from T cells, B-cell-depleted T cells, or PBMCs.

The sequencing input was peripheral blood. The chain recombines TRBV6-2 or TRBV6-3 with TRBJ1-2; TRBD1 might be the D (5 bases). The sequence derives from a man aged 25 to 40 with active or convalescent COVID-19. DNA of the CDR3: TGTGCCAGCAGCCTCGAGAGGGACTTCCGGGGCTACACCTTC. As protein: CASSLERDFRGYTF.